The 5 T cell receptor beta chains listed next were all sequenced from one sample in a study of cytomegalovirus exposure and HLA in healthy donors. Amplification used 60 Vbeta primers and 13 Jbeta primers. Measured with immunoSEQ multiplex PCR; TCRdb has only the in-frame clones, and not every one. Counted here are some 150,000 clones, roughly 85% occurring once; the ten biggest clones make up about 0.66%. Sequencing input: PBMCs. These receptors originate from a male donor in good health and CMV-seronegative.

The chain combines TRBV10-3 with TRBJ1-1, with 11 bases matching TRBD1. Germline V lookup: CDR1 ENHRY, CDR2 SYGVKD. The ends lost 2 bases at V and 1 base at J; junction bases unmatched: 3. The CDR3 has 16 residues. This chain's CDR3 is CAISEEGQGANTEAFF. CDR3 DNA: TGTGCCATCAGTGAGGAAGGACAGGGGGCGAACACTGAAGCTTTCTTT.

The chain carries TRBV6-6 and TRBJ2-1; the match to TRBD2 covers 13 bases. CDR3 size: 15 residues. The germline gives CDR1 MNHNY, CDR2 SVGAGI (reference sequence). With 6 bases clipped from V and 6 bases from J, the junction kept 5 bases outside the gene matches. The CDR3 DNA reads TGTGCCAGCAGGCCCGGACTAGCGGGAGTCAATGAGCAGTTCTTC. The encoded protein is CASRPGLAGVNEQFF.

The chain uses TRBV27 and TRBJ1-2; 9 positions match TRBD1. V lost 5 bases to trimming and J lost 7 bases; unmatched junction nucleotides: 17. The CDR3 covers 17 residues. Germline-derived CDR1 and CDR2 are MNHEY and SMNVEV (reference sequence). The CDR3, as DNA: TGTGCCAGCAGTCTAACCAATCCCGGGACAGGGTGGGGTGGCTACACCTTC. It yields the protein CASSLTNPGTGWGGYTF.

This clone was seen only a few times. The CDR3 region is CASSQDYRAYGTSGMYQETQYF. CDR3 nucleotide sequence: TGTGCCAGCAGCCAAGATTACCGGGCGTACGGGACTAGCGGGATGTACCAAGAGACCCAGTACTTC. The chain has TRBV4-2 and TRBJ2-5; 13 bases match TRBD2. V shed 0 bases and J 0 bases; nucleotides not matched to a gene: 16. CDR1 is LGHNA and CDR2 is YNFKEQ in the germline V gene. The CDR3 runs to 22 residues.

This clone was seen once. The gene calls are TRBV5-4 and TRBJ2-7; TRBD2 agrees at 7 bases. The CDR3 is 15 amino acids. V shed 8 bases and J 5 bases; nucleotides not matched to a gene: 16. CDR1 and CDR2 (germline): SGHNT, YYREEE (reference sequence). The CDR3 DNA follows: TGTGCCAGTACGGGAGCCCCCGGGACTACTCACGAGCAGTACTTC. Its translation: CASTGAPGTTHEQYF. Drawing the rest from reference TRBV5-4 and TRBJ2-7, the complete variable domain is ETGVTQSPTHLIKTRGQQVTLRCSSQSGHNTVSWYQQALGQGPQFIFQYYREEENGRGNFPPRFSGLQFPNYSSELNVNALELDDSALYLCASTGAPGTTHEQYFGPGTRLTVT.